The rows below give T cell receptor beta chains drawn from one sample of a study of cytomegalovirus exposure and HLA in healthy donors. Repertoires were generated with immunoSEQ multiplex PCR, while TCRdb's copy carries only in-frame clones and drops some. This sample has 150,000 to 200,000 clones; around 86% occur once, and the top ten carry approximately 2.4%. The source material was PBMCs. These receptors were collected from a man between 18 and 29 years old in good health and CMV-seropositive. CDR3s include the opening cysteine and the closing phenylalanine or tryptophan. The order of the fields is J gene, V gene, D gene, clone size, CDR3 DNA, CDR3 protein. A D gene is named only where the DNA matches it firmly. Expanded clones are given a class, and other clones once, few, many or no size at all.

TRBJ1-4 | TRBV7-9 | - | - | TGTGCCAGCAGCTTTCGGGGAGCAAACGATGAAAAACTGTTTTTT | CASSFRGANDEKLFF
TRBJ2-1 | TRBV28 | - | - | TGTGCCAGCGTGTCTATCGGGCGGGATCCGTTCTTC | CASVSIGRDPFF
TRBJ1-5 | TRBV28 | TRBD1 | - | TGTGCCAGCAGTGGACAGGGTTTCGGGGATAGCAATCAGCCCCAGCATTTT | CASSGQGFGDSNQPQHF
TRBJ2-7 | TRBV10-3 | TRBD1 | once | TGTGCCATCAGTTCGGGACAGCTCTACGAGCAGTACTTC | CAISSGQLYEQYF
TRBJ2-7 | TRBV9 | TRBD1 | - | TGTGCCAGCAGCGTCGGGACAGGGAGGTACGAGCAGTACTTC | CASSVGTGRYEQYF
TRBJ2-7 | TRBV19 | - | - | TGTGCCAGTAGTGGAACAGGACCTGTTGGGCAGTACTTC | CASSGTGPVGQYF
TRBJ1-5 | TRBV7-2 | - | - | TGTGCCAGCAGCTTACAGGGGAATCAGCCCCAGCATTTT | CASSLQGNQPQHF
TRBJ1-2 | TRBV5-6 | TRBD1 | - | TGTGCCAGCAGCTTCGGGGACAGGGAGACCTATGGCTACACCTTC | CASSFGDRETYGYTF
TRBJ2-7 | TRBV6-5 | TRBD1 | - | TGTGCCAGCAGTTACGGACAGGGGGGTACCTACGAGCAGTACTTC | CASSYGQGGTYEQYF
TRBJ1-2 | TRBV19 | - | - | TGTGCCAGCAAATGGGACATCGCAAATAACTATGGCTACACCTTC | CASKWDIANNYGYTF
TRBJ2-3 | TRBV12-2 | - | - | TGTGCAAGTCGCCTTAGCGGTGCGGGAAACGGGAGTGGCACAGATACGCAGTATTTT | CASRLSGAGNGSGTDTQYF
TRBJ2-5 | TRBV4-2 | TRBD1 | - | TGTGCCAGCAGTACAGGGGGTGATCTCCAAGAGACCCAGTACTTC | CASSTGGDLQETQYF
TRBJ1-2 | TRBV9 | - | - | TGTGCCAGCAGCGCAGGGGATCAACGTGGCTACACCTTC | CASSAGDQRGYTF
TRBJ2-1 | TRBV9 | TRBD2 | - | TGTGCCAGCAGCGTGACTAGCGGGGGGGCCGGAAATGAGCAGTTCTTC | CASSVTSGGAGNEQFF
TRBJ2-7 | TRBV19 | - | - | TGTGCCAGTAGTATAGCGAGGGACTACGAGCAGTACTTC | CASSIARDYEQYF
TRBJ2-1 | TRBV13 | TRBD1 | - | TGTGCCAGCACCTATGGGTACGGGACAGGGGGCGAATTAAGCTCCTACAATGAGCAGTTCTTC | CASTYGYGTGGELSSYNEQFF
TRBJ1-1 | TRBV30 | - | - | TGTGCCTGGAGAGCGATTTCCTCGGAAGCTTTCTTT | CAWRAISSEAFF
TRBJ2-5 | TRBV4-3 | - | - | TGCGCCAGCAGCCAAGATGCGGGCTCCGGAGAGACCCAGTACTTC | CASSQDAGSGETQYF
TRBJ1-1 | TRBV11-2 | TRBD1 | - | TGTGCCAGCAGCATAGGACAGGGACAACAAGCTTTCTTT | CASSIGQGQQAFF
TRBJ2-7 | TRBV7-9 | - | few | TGTGCCAGCAGCTTTGAAGGCCTAGCCGACGAGCAGTACTTC | CASSFEGLADEQYF
TRBJ2-7 | TRBV11-2 | - | - | TGTGCCAGCAGCTTATTGGCGGGGTCCTACGAGCAGTACTTC | CASSLLAGSYEQYF
TRBJ1-4 | TRBV5-1 | - | once | TGCGCCAGCAGCTTGGGAGGGACACGAGAAAAACTGTTTTTT | CASSLGGTREKLFF
TRBJ1-1 | TRBV10-1 | - | - | TGCGCCAGCAGTGAGTCTAGCGCAGTGCTGAACACTGAAGCTTTCTTT | CASSESSAVLNTEAFF
TRBJ2-7 | TRBV7-2 | - | - | TGTGCCAGCAGCTTAGGGGACTCTAGCTCCTACGAGCAGTACTTC | CASSLGDSSSYEQYF
TRBJ1-5 | TRBV7-2 | - | once | TGTGCCAGCGCTCAACGAGGGTCAGTAAGTCAGCCCCAGCATTTT | CASAQRGSVSQPQHF
TRBJ1-1 | TRBV19 | - | - | TGTGCCAGTAGTAGGGACAACAGCAAGAACACTGAAGCTTTCTTT | CASSRDNSKNTEAFF
TRBJ1-2 | TRBV28 | - | few | TGTGCCAGCATGGGGATGTATACGGGGGGGGCCTATGGCTACACCTTC | CASMGMYTGGAYGYTF
TRBJ1-3 | TRBV5-1 | TRBD1 | once | TGCGCCAGCAGCTTCGCAGGGGGTTCTGGAAACACCATATATTTT | CASSFAGGSGNTIYF
TRBJ1-1 | TRBV6-5 | TRBD1 | - | TGTGCCAGCAGTCGAGGGGGGACAGGGAACACTGAAGCTTTCTTT | CASSRGGTGNTEAFF
TRBJ1-5 | TRBV5-3 | TRBD1 | - | TGTGCCAGAAGCTGGAACGACAGGGTCGAAAGTCAGCCCCAGCATTTT | CARSWNDRVESQPQHF
TRBJ1-2 | TRBV9 | TRBD1 | - | TGTGCCAGCAGCACCGACAGGGCTGGGTCGAGGTATGGCTACACCTTC | CASSTDRAGSRYGYTF
TRBJ2-7 | TRBV2 | - | - | TGTGCCAGCACCCCAAGGGGGGGATTTAGCTCCTACGAGCAGTACTTC | CASTPRGGFSSYEQYF
TRBJ1-1 | TRBV4-2 | - | - | TGTGCCAGCAGCCCGGTTATGGCAGTGAGGGACACTGAAGCTTTCTTT | CASSPVMAVRDTEAFF
TRBJ1-1 | TRBV13 | - | - | TGTGCCAGCAGCGCCGGAGGGATGAACACTGAAGCTTTCTTT | CASSAGGMNTEAFF
TRBJ2-1 | TRBV11-3 | TRBD2 | - | TGTGCCAGCAGCTTATCGAGCGGGGGGTTCGATGAGCAGTTCTTC | CASSLSSGGFDEQFF
TRBJ2-5 | TRBV7-8 | - | - | TGTGCCAGCAGCTTATTTCTACAAGAGACCCAGTACTTC | CASSLFLQETQYF
TRBJ2-2 | TRBV5-1 | TRBD1 | - | TGCGCCAGCAGCTTGGGAGGGGGCGGCACCGGGGAGCTGTTTTTT | CASSLGGGGTGELFF
TRBJ1-1 | TRBV30 | TRBD1 | once | TGTGCCTGGAGCCAGCAGGGGGACACTGAAGCTTTCTTT | CAWSQQGDTEAFF
TRBJ2-7 | TRBV19 | - | - | TGTGCCAGTAGCTATGGAGCCGACTACGAGCAGTACTTC | CASSYGADYEQYF
TRBJ2-2 | TRBV5-6 | - | - | TGTGCCAGCAGCCCACTGCTGAAGACACGCGCGAACACCGGGGAGCTGTTTTTT | CASSPLLKTRANTGELFF
TRBJ2-7 | TRBV11-2 | - | - | TGTGCCAGCAGCTTAGTCGGGACAATCCACGAGCAGTACTTC | CASSLVGTIHEQYF
TRBJ1-1 | TRBV7-6 | - | - | TGTGCCAGCAGCTCACGATCCGGGCAGGGGATTGATGGTGACACTGAAGCTTTCTTT | CASSSRSGQGIDGDTEAFF
TRBJ2-3 | TRBV18 | - | - | TGTGCCAGCTCAGCCCAAAGCGACAGAACCACAGATACGCAGTATTTT | CASSAQSDRTTDTQYF
TRBJ1-2 | TRBV15 | - | - | TGTGCCACCAGTCAGGACTTCGGAACCATGGATGGCTACACCTTC | CATSQDFGTMDGYTF
TRBJ1-5 | TRBV7-2 | - | - | TGTGCCAGCAGACTCGGAGGTCAGCCCCAGCATTTT | CASRLGGQPQHF
TRBJ1-5 | TRBV28 | TRBD1 | - | TGTGCCAGCAGTCCCGCGGGACAGACCAATCAGCCCCAGCATTTT | CASSPAGQTNQPQHF
TRBJ1-1 | TRBV9 | - | - | TGTGCCAGCAGCGTAGTCCGGGACACCCAAGGTCCGGGTGCTTTCTTT | CASSVVRDTQGPGAFF
TRBJ1-1 | TRBV6-1 | - | - | TGTGCCAGCACCCCGCGGACTGAAGCTTTCTTT | CASTPRTEAFF
TRBJ2-7 | TRBV11-2 | TRBD1 | - | TGTGCCAGCAGCTTGGGACAGGGGGCCTACGAGCAGTACTTC | CASSLGQGAYEQYF
TRBJ2-7 | TRBV29-1 | TRBD2 | - | TGCAGCGTGCCAGGACTAGCGGGAGAGTACGAGCAGTACTTC | CSVPGLAGEYEQYF
TRBJ2-1 | TRBV19 | TRBD2 | many | TGTGCCAGTAACCCAGCGGGGGGAGGACACAATGAGCAGTTCTTC | CASNPAGGGHNEQFF
TRBJ2-7 | TRBV28 | - | - | TGTGCCAGCAGTCCGACTTGGTACGAGCAGTACTTC | CASSPTWYEQYF
TRBJ2-1 | TRBV30 | TRBD2 | - | TGTGCCTGGCTGTCTAGCGGGGGTTACAATGAGCAGTTCTTC | CAWLSSGGYNEQFF
TRBJ1-3 | TRBV4-1 | - | - | TGCGCCAGCAGCGTCCAACACTCTGGAAACACCATATATTTT | CASSVQHSGNTIYF
TRBJ2-2 | TRBV18 | TRBD2 | - | TGTGCCAGCTCACCTGGACTAGCGGGAGGAAACACCGGGGAGCTGTTTTTT | CASSPGLAGGNTGELFF
TRBJ1-2 | TRBV7-2 | - | - | TGTGCCAGCAGCTTAGTTGGAGGGCGAAACTATGGCTACACCTTC | CASSLVGGRNYGYTF
TRBJ2-7 | TRBV7-2 | TRBD2 | - | TGTGCCAGCAGCTTATCTGGACTAGCGGGAGGCACCGAGCAGTACTTC | CASSLSGLAGGTEQYF
TRBJ2-7 | TRBV11-2 | TRBD1 | - | TGTGCCAGCAGCTCGGGACAGGGGGCCTACGAGCAGTACTTC | CASSSGQGAYEQYF
TRBJ1-2 | TRBV16 | - | - | TGTGCCAGCAGCCTCGCGGGGGCCGGGGATGGCTACACCTTC | CASSLAGAGDGYTF
TRBJ2-1 | TRBV4-3 | TRBD2 | - | TGCGCCAGCAGCCAGGGACTAACCGGAGAGCAGTTCTTC | CASSQGLTGEQFF